This TCR beta chain stems from a study of blood T cell repertoires in COVID-19. Study at large: Spain, Italy and the United States supplied samples that represented acute and convalescent COVID-19. Sample material is recorded as cDNA or gDNA derived from T cells, B-cell-depleted T cells, or PBMCs.

CDR1 is LNHDA, CDR2 SQIVND, per germline (reference sequence). V was pared by 0 bases and J by 6 bases, with 8 bases of the junction left unmatched. There are 17 residues in the CDR3. Original data processing: Quantification of nucleated cells was approximated via reference gene primer amplification. Libraries were prepared by immunoSEQ multiplex PCR; TCRdb keeps only in-frame clonotypes and omits some of them. For V, J and clone size, that table is used; D and trimming come from the DNA. The profile shows over 200,000 clones, approximately 88% of them singletons. The V gene is TRBV19, the J gene TRBJ2-1, with 10 bases matching TRBD2. The receptor comes from a woman aged 30 to 39 with acute or convalescent COVID-19. Sequenced: peripheral blood. The chain's CDR3 is CASSIEILAGVANEQFF. CDR3 bases: TGTGCCAGTAGTATAGAGATTCTAGCGGGAGTAGCCAATGAGCAGTTCTTC.